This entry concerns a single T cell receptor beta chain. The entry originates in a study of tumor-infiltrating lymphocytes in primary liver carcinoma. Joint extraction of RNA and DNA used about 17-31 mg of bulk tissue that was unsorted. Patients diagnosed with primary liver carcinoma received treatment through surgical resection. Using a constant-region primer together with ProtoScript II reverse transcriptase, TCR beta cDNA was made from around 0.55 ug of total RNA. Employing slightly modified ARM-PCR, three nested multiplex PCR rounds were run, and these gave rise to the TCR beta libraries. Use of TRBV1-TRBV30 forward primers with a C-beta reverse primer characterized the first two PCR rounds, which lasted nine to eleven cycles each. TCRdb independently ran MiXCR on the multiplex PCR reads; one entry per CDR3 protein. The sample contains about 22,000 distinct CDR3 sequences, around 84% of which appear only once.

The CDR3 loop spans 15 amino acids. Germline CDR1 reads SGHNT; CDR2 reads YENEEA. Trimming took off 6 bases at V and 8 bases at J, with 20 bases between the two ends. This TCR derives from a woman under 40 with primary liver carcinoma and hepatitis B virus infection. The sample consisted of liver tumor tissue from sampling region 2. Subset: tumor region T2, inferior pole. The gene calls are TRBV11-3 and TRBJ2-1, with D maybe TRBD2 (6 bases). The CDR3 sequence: CASRRLAGGGYEQFF. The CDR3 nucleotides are TGTGCCAGCAGGCGACTGGCGGGTGGGGGGTATGAGCAGTTCTTC.